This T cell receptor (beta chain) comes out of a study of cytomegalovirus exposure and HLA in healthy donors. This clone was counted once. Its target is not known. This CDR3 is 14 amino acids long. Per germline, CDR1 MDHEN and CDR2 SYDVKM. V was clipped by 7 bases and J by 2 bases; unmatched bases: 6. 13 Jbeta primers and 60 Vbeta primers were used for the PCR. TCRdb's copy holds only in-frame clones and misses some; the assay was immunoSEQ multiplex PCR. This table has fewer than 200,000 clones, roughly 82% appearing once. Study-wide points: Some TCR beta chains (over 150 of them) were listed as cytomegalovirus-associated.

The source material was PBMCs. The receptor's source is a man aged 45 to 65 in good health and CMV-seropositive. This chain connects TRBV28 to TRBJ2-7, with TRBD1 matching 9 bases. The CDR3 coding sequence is TGTGCCAGCAACAACCGACAGGGGGCCTACGAGCAGTACTTC. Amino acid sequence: CASNNRQGAYEQYF. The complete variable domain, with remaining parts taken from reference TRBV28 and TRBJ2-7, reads DVKVTQSSRYLVKRTGEKVFLECVQDMDHENMFWYRQDPGLGLRLIYFSYDVKMKEKGDIPEGYSVSREKKERFSLILESASTNQTSMYLCASNNRQGAYEQYFGPGTRLTVT.